The 28 T cell receptor beta chains in this list originate from one sample, sequenced in a study of blood T cells in healthy people across ages. A sample-barcoded 5' primer and a J-beta primer mix were used in a second PCR of roughly 7 to 11 cycles. MiXCR was run by TCRdb on the 5' RACE reads, yielding one entry per CDR3 protein. The sample lists about 680,000 distinct CDR3 sequences; about half were seen once. Material: blood. These receptors all come from a woman aged 55-69 years in good health.

This clonotype was recorded many times. This chain uses TRBV28 with TRBJ2-7; D is uncertain. V lost 4 bases, J lost 4 bases, and 8 bases lay in between. The length of the CDR3 is 12 residues. In germline, CDR1 is MDHEN, CDR2 SYDVKM. CDR3 nucleotide sequence: TGTGCCAGCAGTTCGAGAATATACGAGCAGTACTTC. It encodes CASSSRIYEQYF.

The V gene is TRBV7-3, the J gene TRBJ2-1, with 8 nucleotides matching TRBD2. The germline V gene has CDR1 SGHTA and CDR2 FQGTGA. With 8 bases clipped from V and 3 bases from J, the junction kept 9 bases outside the gene matches. This CDR3 comprises 15 residues. CDR3 coding DNA: TGTGCCAGCCGTCGAGCGGGGGCTAACTACAATGAGCAGTTCTTC. This encodes CASRRAGANYNEQFF.

The chain uses TRBV7-8 and TRBJ2-5; the match to TRBD2 covers 10 bases. The CDR3 consists of 16 residues. J lost 11 bases, V lost 2 bases, and 14 bases had no gene match. Germline CDR1 and CDR2: SGHVS and FQNEAQ. CDR3 coding DNA: TGTGCCAGCAGCTTATGGGTACTAGCGGGGACCAATGAGCAGTACTTC. Its protein product is CASSLWVLAGTNEQYF.

This clonotype was found many times. The chain carries TRBV7-2 and TRBJ2-7; no clear D. V was trimmed by 4 bases and J by 7 bases, leaving 8 bases between them. Germline V gene data show CDR1 as SGHTA and CDR2 as FQGNSA. This CDR3 has 11 amino acids. CDR3 in DNA: TGTGCCAGCAGCTCGCATCAGGAGCAGTACTTC. Amino acids: CASSSHQEQYF.

In its sample, this clonotype was seen a few times. V usage is TRBV4-3 and J usage is TRBJ2-3, with 7 bases aligning to TRBD2. Germline V gene data show CDR1 as LGHNA and CDR2 as YSLEER. This CDR3 comprises 15 residues. V shed 4 bases, J shed 2 bases, and the junction held 6 bases outside the gene matches. CDR3 region: CASSPQRDLTDTQYF. DNA of the CDR3: TGCGCCAGCAGCCCTCAGCGGGATCTCACAGATACGCAGTATTTT.

This clonotype appeared a few times. The chain combines TRBV6-2 or TRBV6-3 with TRBJ2-7; D uncertain. Germline V lookup: CDR1 MNHEY, CDR2 SVGEGT. The CDR3 consists of 13 residues. V lost 0 bases to trimming and J lost 4 bases, with 7 bases between them. In DNA, the CDR3 is TGTGCCAGCAGTTACTCGTCCAATTACGAGCAGTACTTC. The encoded protein is CASSYSSNYEQYF.

This clonotype has a handful of counts. The chain is built from TRBV7-2 and TRBJ2-4, with TRBD2 as a possible D gene (7 bases). Germline loops: CDR1 SGHTA, CDR2 FQGNSA. This CDR3 is built from 16 residues. Trimming stripped 1 base from V and 7 bases from J, with 17 bases between. The CDR3 region is CASSLVWGGDTNIQYF. The CDR3 DNA is TGTGCCAGCAGCTTAGTCTGGGGAGGGGACACTAACATTCAGTACTTC.

This clonotype has more than one count but fewer than ten. The chain couples TRBV10-3 to TRBJ2-5; possible D gene TRBD2, 6 bases. From germline, CDR1 is ENHRY and CDR2 SYGVKD. Trimming pared 6 bases from V and 5 bases from J, leaving 13 bases between. CDR3 size: 13 residues. The CDR3 DNA reads TGTGCCATCAGAGGGCGGGAATCGGAGACCCAGTACTTC. Translated: CAIRGRESETQYF.

This clonotype was picked up a small number of times. The chain combines TRBV4-3 with TRBJ2-3, with 10 bases aligning to TRBD2. V lost 1 base and J lost 1; bases outside the gene matches: 5. Germline CDR1 and CDR2: LGHNA and YSLEER. CDR3 size: 17 residues. DNA for the CDR3: TGCGCCAGCAGCCAAGGAAGCGGGAGGGTCGGCACAGATACGCAGTATTTT. Residues: CASSQGSGRVGTDTQYF.

This clonotype was seen a handful of times. This chain links TRBV4-2 with TRBJ2-3; 7 positions agree with TRBD1. This CDR3 has 17 amino acids. CDR1 LGHNA and CDR2 YNFKEQ come from the germline V gene. The trim removed 1 base at V and 2 bases at J, leaving 9 bases unmatched. This CDR3 reads CASSQVGGYLNTDTQYF. CDR3 DNA sequence: TGTGCCAGCAGCCAAGTAGGGGGCTACCTCAACACAGATACGCAGTATTTT.

V usage is TRBV10-3 and J usage is TRBJ1-6; D may be TRBD1 (5 bases). CDR1 is ENHRY, CDR2 SYGVKD, per germline. The CDR3 is 14 amino acids. Trimming shortened V by 1 base and J by 8 bases, and 9 bases separated the two germline ends. This CDR3 reads CAISELGVYSPLHF. The CDR3 DNA reads as TGTGCCATCAGTGAGTTGGGGGTTTATTCACCCCTCCACTTT.

This clonotype was counted only a few times. V gene TRBV7-2 combines with J gene TRBJ2-7; 8 positions agree with TRBD1. The CDR3 consists of 16 residues. Germline V gene sequence: CDR1 SGHTA, CDR2 FQGNSA. V lost 5 bases to trimming and J lost 0 bases; unmatched junction nucleotides: 9. The CDR3 spells CASSASGQGGSYEQYF. The CDR3 coding sequence is TGTGCCAGCAGCGCCAGCGGACAGGGAGGCTCCTACGAGCAGTACTTC.

This clonotype was picked up a small number of times. The chain combines TRBV6-2 or TRBV6-3 with TRBJ2-3; D not resolved. With 6 bases removed from V and 5 bases from J, the gap between germline ends came to 9 bases. The CDR3 runs to 12 residues. The germline V gene encodes CDR1 MNHEY and CDR2 SVGEGT. Here the CDR3 DNA reads TGTGCCAGCAGCCACCGAGAAGATACGCAGTATTTT. Translated, it gives CASSHREDTQYF.

This clonotype was detected a few times. This chain joins TRBV20-1 and TRBJ1-5; D is uncertain. Germline-derived CDR1 and CDR2 are DFQATT and SNEGSKA (reference sequence). This CDR3 region has 12 residues. Trimming removed 3 bases from V and 0 bases from J, with 3 bases in between. The CDR3 spells CSASTSNQPQHF. CDR3 sequence (DNA): TGCAGTGCTAGTACTAGCAATCAGCCCCAGCATTTT.

The J gene is TRBJ2-7, the V gene TRBV4-3; possible D gene TRBD1, 6 bases. This CDR3 region has 15 residues. Germline V CDR1 and CDR2: LGHNA, YSLEER. The V and J ends lost 1 base and 5 bases respectively, with 15 bases between them. The CDR3 spells CASSQARTESDEQYF. CDR3 nucleotide sequence: TGCGCCAGCAGCCAAGCACGGACAGAAAGCGACGAGCAGTACTTC.

This sequence joins TRBV5-1 and TRBJ1-2; D not certain. CDR1 and CDR2 from the germline V gene are SGHRS and YFSETQ. CDR3 length equals 14 residues. Trimming took 1 base from V and 5 from J, leaving 12 bases between them. In DNA form, the CDR3 reads TGCGCCAGCAGCTTGCAGCCGGAGACTTATGGCTACACCTTC. It is translated as CASSLQPETYGYTF.

This clonotype was counted between two and nine times. The rearrangement links TRBV5-5 to TRBJ2-7; no clear D. The CDR3 has 15 amino acids. Germline V lookup: CDR1 SGHKS, CDR2 YYEKEE (reference sequence). The V end lost 1 base, the J end lost 5 bases, and 16 bases lay between the germline ends. CDR3 sequence reads: CASSLQTRATDEQYF. DNA for the CDR3: TGTGCCAGCAGCTTGCAAACCAGAGCTACGGACGAGCAGTACTTC.

The gene calls are TRBV29-1 and TRBJ2-7; 10 bases are shared with TRBD2. The germline V gene has CDR1 SQVTM and CDR2 ANQGSEA. This CDR3 has 11 residues. Trimming at V came to 7 bases and at J to 10 bases, leaving 7 bases not matched to a gene. The CDR3 sequence is CSGRTSGIQYF. Written as DNA, the CDR3 is TGCAGCGGAAGGACTAGCGGAATACAGTACTTC.

The chain links TRBV28 to TRBJ2-5; unclear D gene. Germline-derived CDR1 and CDR2 are MDHEN and SYDVKM. V lost 3 bases, J lost 5 bases, and 13 bases lay in between. The CDR3 runs 14 residues. Here the CDR3 reads CASSFVRSFETQYF. Written as DNA, the CDR3 is TGTGCCAGCAGTTTTGTCAGGTCTTTTGAGACCCAGTACTTC.

This chain connects TRBV20-1 to TRBJ1-2; 10 positions agree with TRBD1. The CDR3 length is 15 residues. Germline CDR1 and CDR2: DFQATT and SNEGSKA (reference sequence). With 6 bases clipped from V and 1 base from J, the junction kept 8 bases outside the gene matches. CDR3 bases: TGCAGTGCCAAACCGGGACAGGGGATTAACTATGGCTACACCTTC. It encodes CSAKPGQGINYGYTF.

This chain uses TRBV11-2 with TRBJ2-7; the match to TRBD2 covers 9 bases. The length of the CDR3 is 15 residues. Germline V CDR1 and CDR2: SGHAT, FQNNGV. V gave up 5 bases and J gave up 0 bases; unmatched junction bases: 5. The CDR3 region is CASSTIAGDSYEQYF. The CDR3 DNA is TGTGCCAGCAGCACCATAGCGGGGGACTCCTACGAGCAGTACTTC.

This clonotype appeared a few times. This chain uses TRBV5-1 with TRBJ2-3; TRBD2 might be the D (6 bases). Between the trimmed V and J ends, which lost 4 bases and 3 bases, there was a span of 21 bases. Germline CDR1 reads SGHRS; CDR2 reads YFSETQ. This CDR3 has 17 amino acids. The CDR3: CASSPQYGSSETDTQYF. CDR3 in DNA: TGCGCCAGCAGCCCTCAATACGGGAGTAGCGAAACAGATACGCAGTATTTT.

Ten or more counts support this clonotype. CDR3 sequence: CASSLSWQGNQPQHF. CDR3 DNA: TGTGCCAGCAGCTTAAGTTGGCAGGGGAATCAGCCCCAGCATTTT. The J gene is TRBJ1-5, the V gene TRBV7-2; D might be TRBD1 (6 bases). Trimming cost V 2 bases and J 4 bases, with 12 bases left between them. CDR3 length: 15 amino acids. CDR1 and CDR2 (germline): SGHTA, FQGNSA. Drawing the rest from reference TRBV7-2 and TRBJ1-5, the complete variable domain is GAGVSQSPSNKVTEKGKDVELRCDPISGHTALYWYRQSLGQGLEFLIYFQGNSAPDKSGLPSDRFSAERTGGSVSTLTIQRTQQEDSAVYLCASSLSWQGNQPQHFGDGTRLSIL.

The chain recombines TRBV24-1 with TRBJ2-1; D not certain. Germline V CDR1 and CDR2: KGHDR, SFDVKD. The CDR3 loop spans 16 amino acids. The V end was cut by 5 bases, the J end by 4 bases, with 17 bases between. The chain's CDR3 is CATSGNVGGNYNEQFF. The CDR3 DNA reads as TGTGCCACCAGTGGAAACGTGGGCGGTAATTACAATGAGCAGTTCTTC.

The rearrangement links TRBV13 to TRBJ2-7, with D unclear. CDR3 size: 14 residues. The V end was cut by 6 bases, the J end by 0 bases, with 12 bases between. Germline V gene lookup returns CDR1 PRHDT and CDR2 FYEKMQ (reference sequence). For the CDR3, the DNA is TGTGCCAGCAGACCCCAACGGAGCTCCTACGAGCAGTACTTC. It specifies CASRPQRSSYEQYF. The full variable domain, completed using reference TRBV13 and TRBJ2-7, is AAGVIQSPRHLIKEKRETATLKCYPIPRHDTVYWYQQGPGQDPQFLISFYEKMQSDKGSIPDRFSAQQFSDYHSELNMSSLELGDSALYFCASRPQRSSYEQYFGPGTRLTVT.

To note about this clonotype: One end of the junction varies from germline; a read error may be responsible. The chain links TRBV27 to TRBJ2-4; unclear D gene. Germline CDR1 reads MNHEY; CDR2 reads SMNVEV (reference sequence). The CDR3 runs to 17 residues. As DNA, the CDR3 is TGTGCCGGCAGTTTGAACCGCATGGAAGAGGCCAAAAACATTCAGTACTTC. This encodes CAGSLNRMEEAKNIQYF.

V and J are TRBV29-1 and TRBJ1-3; TRBD1 matches 11 bases. The CDR3 runs to 13 residues. After removal of 7 bases from V and 4 bases from J, the junction contained 3 bases not matched to a gene. The V gene's germline CDR1 is SQVTM and CDR2 ANQGSEA. The CDR3 sequence is CSGGQGVGNTIYF. In DNA form, the CDR3 reads TGCAGCGGGGGACAGGGGGTAGGAAACACCATATATTTT.

This clonotype was detected only a few times. The V gene is TRBV29-1, the J gene TRBJ2-1, with D maybe TRBD1 (5 bases). The end of the DNA aligns better with TRBJ2-7, so the J call may be wrong. The CDR3 is made up of 17 amino acids. CDR1 SQVTM and CDR2 ANQGSEA come from the germline V gene. For the CDR3, the DNA is TGCAGCGTTGAACCTTTTCCCGGAAGGGGCTCCTACAATGAGCAGTACTTC. This sequence encodes CSVEPFPGRGSYNEQYF.